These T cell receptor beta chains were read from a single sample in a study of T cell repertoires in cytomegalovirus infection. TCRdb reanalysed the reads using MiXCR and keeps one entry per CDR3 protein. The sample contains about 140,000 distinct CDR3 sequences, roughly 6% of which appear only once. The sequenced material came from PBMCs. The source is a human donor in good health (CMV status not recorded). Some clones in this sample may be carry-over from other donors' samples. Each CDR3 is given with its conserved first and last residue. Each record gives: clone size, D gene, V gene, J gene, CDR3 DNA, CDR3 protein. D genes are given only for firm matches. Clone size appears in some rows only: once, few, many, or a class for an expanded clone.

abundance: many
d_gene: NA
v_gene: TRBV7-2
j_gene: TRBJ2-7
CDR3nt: TGTGCCAGCAGCTCAACTAGCATAGGGACCTACGAGCAGTACTTC
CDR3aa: CASSSTSIGTYEQYF

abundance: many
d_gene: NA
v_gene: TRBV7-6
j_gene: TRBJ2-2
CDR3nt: TGTGCCAGCAGCCCCACTAGGACTGGAAGGGGTAACCCCGGGGAGCTGTTTTTT
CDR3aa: CASSPTRTGRGNPGELFF

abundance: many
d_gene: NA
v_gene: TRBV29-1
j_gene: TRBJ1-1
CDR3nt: TGCAGCGTGGGACACCAGCGGGACACTGAAGCTTTCTTT
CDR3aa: CSVGHQRDTEAFF

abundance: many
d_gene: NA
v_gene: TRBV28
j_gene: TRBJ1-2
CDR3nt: TGTGCCAGCAGTTTGCCCGGGGACCCAACCCGCTATGGCTACACCTTC
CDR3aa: CASSLPGDPTRYGYTF

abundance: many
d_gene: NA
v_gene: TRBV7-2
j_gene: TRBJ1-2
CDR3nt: TGTGCCAGCAGCTTAGCAACAGAAAACTATGGCTACACCTTC
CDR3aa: CASSLATENYGYTF

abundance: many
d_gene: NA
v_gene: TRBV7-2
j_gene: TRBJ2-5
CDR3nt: TGTGCCAGCAGCTTAGGTAGCCGTGGGGCCCAGTACTTC
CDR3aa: CASSLGSRGAQYF

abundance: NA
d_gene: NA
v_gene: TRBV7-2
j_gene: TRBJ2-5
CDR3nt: TGTGCCAGCAGCTTAAAGGGGGGGGGCGGGCGGGAGACCCAGTACTTC
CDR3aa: CASSLKGGGGRETQYF

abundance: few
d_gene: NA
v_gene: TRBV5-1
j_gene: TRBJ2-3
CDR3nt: TGCGCCAGCAGCAGTCAATTGCCGGGCTTTGATACGCAGTATTTT
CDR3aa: CASSSQLPGFDTQYF

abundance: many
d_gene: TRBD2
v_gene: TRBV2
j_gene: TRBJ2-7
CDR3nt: TGTGCCAGCAGCGCCCGGGATTTAGCGGGGACTTCCTACGAGCAGTACTTC
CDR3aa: CASSARDLAGTSYEQYF

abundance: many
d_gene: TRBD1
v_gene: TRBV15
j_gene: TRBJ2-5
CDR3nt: TGTGCCACCAGCAGGTTTCGACAGGGTAACCAAGAGACCCAGTACTTC
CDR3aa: CATSRFRQGNQETQYF

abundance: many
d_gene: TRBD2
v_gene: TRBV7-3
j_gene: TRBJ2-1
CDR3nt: TGTGCCAGCAGCCGGGGGGGAATTCGTGAGCAGTTCTTC
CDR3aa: CASSRGGIREQFF

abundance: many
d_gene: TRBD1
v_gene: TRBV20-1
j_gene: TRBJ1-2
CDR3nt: TGCAGTGCTAGACCCCCGCGACAGGGTATTGGGGATGGCTACACCTTC
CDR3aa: CSARPPRQGIGDGYTF

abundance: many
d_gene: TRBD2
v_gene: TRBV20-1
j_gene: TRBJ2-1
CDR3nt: TGCAGTGCTAGTTGGAGACTAGCGGGTAACAATGAGCAGTTCTTC
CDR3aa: CSASWRLAGNNEQFF

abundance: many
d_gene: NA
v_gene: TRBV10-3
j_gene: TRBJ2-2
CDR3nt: TGTGCCATCAGAGCAACGGACCGCGCGAACACCGGGGAGCTGTTTTTT
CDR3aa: CAIRATDRANTGELFF

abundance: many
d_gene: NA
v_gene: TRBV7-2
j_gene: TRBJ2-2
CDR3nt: TGTGCCAGCAGCTTAGAAGGTTTTGGCGGGGAGCTGTTTTTT
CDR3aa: CASSLEGFGGELFF

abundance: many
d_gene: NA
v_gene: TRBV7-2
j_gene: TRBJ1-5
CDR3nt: TGTGCCAGCAGCTTAGGACAGCTTTATAGCAATCAGCCCCAGCATTTT
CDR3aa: CASSLGQLYSNQPQHF

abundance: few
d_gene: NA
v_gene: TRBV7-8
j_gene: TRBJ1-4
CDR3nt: TGTGCCAGCAGCTCAACGGGCCCCGAAAAACTGTTTTTT
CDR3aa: CASSSTGPEKLFF

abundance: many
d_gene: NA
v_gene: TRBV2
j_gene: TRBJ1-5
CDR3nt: TGTGCCAGCAGTGAGGGACGGGCGAGTAATCAGCCCCAGCATTTT
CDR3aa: CASSEGRASNQPQHF

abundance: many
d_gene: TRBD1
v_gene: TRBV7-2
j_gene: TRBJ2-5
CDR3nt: TGTGCCAGCAGGTCCGTGGGACAGGGGATCGCGACCCAGTACTTC
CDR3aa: CASRSVGQGIATQYF

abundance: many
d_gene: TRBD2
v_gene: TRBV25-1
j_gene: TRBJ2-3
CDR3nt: TGTGCCAGCAGTCATCGCGGGGGTTCCACAGATACGCAGTATTTT
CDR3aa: CASSHRGGSTDTQYF